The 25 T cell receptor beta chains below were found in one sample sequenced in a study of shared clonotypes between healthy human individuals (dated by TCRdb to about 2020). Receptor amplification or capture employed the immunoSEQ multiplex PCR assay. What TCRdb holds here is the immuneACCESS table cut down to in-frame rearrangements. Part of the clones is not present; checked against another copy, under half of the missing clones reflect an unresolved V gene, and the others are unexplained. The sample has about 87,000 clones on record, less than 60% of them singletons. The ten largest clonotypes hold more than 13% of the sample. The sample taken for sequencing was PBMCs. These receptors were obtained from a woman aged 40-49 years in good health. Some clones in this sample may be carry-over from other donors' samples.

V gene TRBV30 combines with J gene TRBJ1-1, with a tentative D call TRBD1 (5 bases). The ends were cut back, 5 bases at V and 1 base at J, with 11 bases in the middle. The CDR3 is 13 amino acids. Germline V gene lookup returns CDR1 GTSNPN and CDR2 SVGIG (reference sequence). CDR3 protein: CAWGTDGNTEAFF. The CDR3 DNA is TGTGCCTGGGGGACTGACGGGAACACTGAAGCTTTCTTT. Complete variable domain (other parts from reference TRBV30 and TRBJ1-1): SQTIHQWPATLVQPVGSPLSLECTVEGTSNPNLYWYRQAAGRGLQLLFYSVGIGQISSEVPQNLSASRPQDRQFILSSKKLLLSDSGFYLCAWGTDGNTEAFFGQGTRLTVV.

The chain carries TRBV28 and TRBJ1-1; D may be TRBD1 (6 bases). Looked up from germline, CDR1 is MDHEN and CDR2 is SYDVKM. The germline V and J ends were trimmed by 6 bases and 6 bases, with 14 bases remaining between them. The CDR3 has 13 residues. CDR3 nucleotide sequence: TGTGCCAGCAGAAACAGGGCCTACCCTGAAGCTTTCTTT. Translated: CASRNRAYPEAFF.

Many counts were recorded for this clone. CDR3 in amino acids: CASRIPGGAGGYTF. The CDR3 DNA reads as TGTGCCAGCAGGATACCAGGGGGCGCGGGAGGCTACACCTTC. The chain employs TRBV5-4 and TRBJ1-2, with TRBD1 matching over 8 bases. This CDR3 is built from 14 residues. Germline V gene lookup returns CDR1 SGHNT and CDR2 YYREEE (reference sequence). V shed 5 bases, J shed 8 bases, and the junction held 11 bases outside the gene matches.

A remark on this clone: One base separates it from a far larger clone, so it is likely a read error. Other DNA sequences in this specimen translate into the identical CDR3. CDR3 DNA: TGCGCCAGCAGTGAATACGGGGGTGGCAATCAGCCCCAGCATTTT. Residues: CASSEYGGGNQPQHF. J is TRBJ1-5 and V is TRBV25-1; D might be TRBD1 (5 bases). The germline V gene encodes CDR1 MGHDK and CDR2 SYGVNS. The CDR3 is made up of 15 amino acids.

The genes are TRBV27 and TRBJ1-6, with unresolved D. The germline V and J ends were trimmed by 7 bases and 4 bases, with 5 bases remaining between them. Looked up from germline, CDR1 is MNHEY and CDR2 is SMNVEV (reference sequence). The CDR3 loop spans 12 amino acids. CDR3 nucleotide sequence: TGTGCCAGCAACACGTATAATTCACCCCTCCACTTT. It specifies CASNTYNSPLHF.

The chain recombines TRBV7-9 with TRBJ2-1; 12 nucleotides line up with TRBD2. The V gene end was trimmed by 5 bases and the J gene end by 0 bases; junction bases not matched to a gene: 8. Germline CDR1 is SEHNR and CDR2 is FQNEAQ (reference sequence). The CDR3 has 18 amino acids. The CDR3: CASSRTSGKLSSYNEQFF. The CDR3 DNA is TGTGCCAGCAGCCGGACTAGCGGGAAACTAAGCTCCTACAATGAGCAGTTCTTC.

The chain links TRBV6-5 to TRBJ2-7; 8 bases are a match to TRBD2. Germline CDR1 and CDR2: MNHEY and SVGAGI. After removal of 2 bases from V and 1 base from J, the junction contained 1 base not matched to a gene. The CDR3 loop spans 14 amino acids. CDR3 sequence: CASSYGTSSYEQYF. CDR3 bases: TGTGCCAGCAGTTACGGGACTAGTTCCTACGAGCAGTACTTC.

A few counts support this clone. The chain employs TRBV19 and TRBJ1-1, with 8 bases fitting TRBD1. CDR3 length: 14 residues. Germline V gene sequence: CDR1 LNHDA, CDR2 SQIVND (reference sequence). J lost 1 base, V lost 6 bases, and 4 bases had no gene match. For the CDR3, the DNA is TGTGCCAGTAGCTCCAGGGGGCAGAACACTGAAGCTTTCTTT. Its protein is CASSSRGQNTEAFF. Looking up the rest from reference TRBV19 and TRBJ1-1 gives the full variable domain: DGGITQSPKYLFRKEGQNVTLSCEQNLNHDAMYWYRQDPGQGLRLIYYSQIVNDFQKGDIAEGYSVSREKKESFPLTVTSAQKNPTAFYLCASSSRGQNTEAFFGQGTRLTVV.

DNA for the CDR3: TGTGCCAGCAGCCACAGGGATTACAATGAGCAGTTCTTC. This translates into CASSHRDYNEQFF. The V and J genes are TRBV7-9 and TRBJ2-1; a possible D gene is TRBD1 (6 bases). CDR3 size: 13 residues. CDR1 is SEHNR, CDR2 FQNEAQ, per germline (reference sequence). V lost 5 bases, J lost 4 bases, and 9 bases lay in between.

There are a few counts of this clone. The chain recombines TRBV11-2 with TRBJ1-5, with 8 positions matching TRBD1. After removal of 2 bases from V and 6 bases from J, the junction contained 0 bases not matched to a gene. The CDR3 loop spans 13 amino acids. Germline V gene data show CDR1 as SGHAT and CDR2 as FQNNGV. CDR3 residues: CASSLTGGQPQHF. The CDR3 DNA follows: TGTGCCAGCAGCTTAACAGGGGGTCAGCCCCAGCATTTT.

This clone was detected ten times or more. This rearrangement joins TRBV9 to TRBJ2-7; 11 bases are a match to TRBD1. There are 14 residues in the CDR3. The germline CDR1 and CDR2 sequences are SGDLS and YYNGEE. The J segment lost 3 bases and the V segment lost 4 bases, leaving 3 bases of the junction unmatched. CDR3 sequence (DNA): TGTGCCAGCAGCTACGGGACAGGGGGCTACGAGCAGTACTTC. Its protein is CASSYGTGGYEQYF.

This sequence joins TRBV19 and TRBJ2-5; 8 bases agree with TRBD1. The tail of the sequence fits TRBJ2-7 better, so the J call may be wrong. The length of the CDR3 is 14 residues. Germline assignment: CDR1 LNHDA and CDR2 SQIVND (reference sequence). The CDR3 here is CASSIGQGLYEQYF. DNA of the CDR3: TGTGCCAGTAGTATCGGACAGGGCCTCTACGAGCAGTACTTC.

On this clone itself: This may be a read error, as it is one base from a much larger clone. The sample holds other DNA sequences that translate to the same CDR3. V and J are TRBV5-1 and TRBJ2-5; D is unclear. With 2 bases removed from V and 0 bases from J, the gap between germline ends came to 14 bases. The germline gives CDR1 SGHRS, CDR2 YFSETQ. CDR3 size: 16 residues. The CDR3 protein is CASSLSGGTYQETQYF. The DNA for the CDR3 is TGCGCCAGCAGCTTATCAGGCGGAACCTACCAAGAGACCCAGTACTTC.

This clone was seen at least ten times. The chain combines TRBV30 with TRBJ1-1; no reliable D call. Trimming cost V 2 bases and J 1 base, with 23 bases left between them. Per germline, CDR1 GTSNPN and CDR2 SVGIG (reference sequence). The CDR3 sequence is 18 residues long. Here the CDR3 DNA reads TGTGCCTGGAGTCCCTTCGGCTTGGGTGGGTTAGGGAACACTGAAGCTTTCTTT. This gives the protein CAWSPFGLGGLGNTEAFF.

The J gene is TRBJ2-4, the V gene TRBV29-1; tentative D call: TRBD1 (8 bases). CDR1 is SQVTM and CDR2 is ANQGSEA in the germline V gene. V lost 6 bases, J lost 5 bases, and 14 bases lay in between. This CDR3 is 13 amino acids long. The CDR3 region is CSVIQGGQNIQYF. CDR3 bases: TGCAGCGTAATACAGGGGGGGCAAAACATTCAGTACTTC.

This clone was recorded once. In nucleotides, the CDR3 is TGCAGCGTTGAAACCGGGACAGTGAGCTCCTACGAGCAGTACTTC. Encoded protein: CSVETGTVSSYEQYF. The rearrangement joins TRBV29-1 to TRBJ2-7; 7 bases fit TRBD1. The CDR3 loop spans 15 amino acids. Germline lookup yields CDR1 SQVTM and CDR2 ANQGSEA. Trimming at V came to 2 bases and at J to 0 bases, leaving 7 bases not matched to a gene.

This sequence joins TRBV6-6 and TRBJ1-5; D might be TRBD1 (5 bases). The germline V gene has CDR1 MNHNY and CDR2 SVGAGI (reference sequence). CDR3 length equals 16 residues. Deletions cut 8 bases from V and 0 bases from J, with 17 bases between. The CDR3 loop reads CASRMDTYYSNQPQHF. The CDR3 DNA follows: TGTGCCAGCCGGATGGACACATACTATAGCAATCAGCCCCAGCATTTT.

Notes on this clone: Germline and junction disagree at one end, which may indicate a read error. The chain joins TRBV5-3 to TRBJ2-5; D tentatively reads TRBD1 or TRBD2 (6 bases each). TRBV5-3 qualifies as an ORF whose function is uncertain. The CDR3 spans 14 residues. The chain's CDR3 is CASSQKQGGGEQYF. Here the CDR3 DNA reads TGCGCCAGCAGCCAAAAACAGGGAGGAGGGGAGCAGTACTTC.

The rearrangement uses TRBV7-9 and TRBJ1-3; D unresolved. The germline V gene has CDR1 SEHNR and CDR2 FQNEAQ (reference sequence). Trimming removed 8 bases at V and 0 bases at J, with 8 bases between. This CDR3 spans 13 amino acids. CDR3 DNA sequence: TGTGCCAGCGCGGAGAACTCTGGAAACACCATATATTTT. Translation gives CASAENSGNTIYF.

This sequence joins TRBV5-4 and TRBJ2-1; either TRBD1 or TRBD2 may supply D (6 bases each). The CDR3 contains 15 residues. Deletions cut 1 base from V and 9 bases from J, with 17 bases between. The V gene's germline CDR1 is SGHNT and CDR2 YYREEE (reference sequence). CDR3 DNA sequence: TGTGCCAGCAGCTTGAAGGAAGCGGAGGGGGGTGAGCAGTTCTTC. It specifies CASSLKEAEGGEQFF.

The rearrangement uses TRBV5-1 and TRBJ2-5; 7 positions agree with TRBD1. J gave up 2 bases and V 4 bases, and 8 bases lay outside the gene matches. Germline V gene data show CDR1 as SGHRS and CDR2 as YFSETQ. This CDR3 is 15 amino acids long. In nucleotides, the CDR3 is TGCGCCAGCAGCCGCCGAGACAGGGAACAAGAGACCCAGTACTTC. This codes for CASSRRDREQETQYF.

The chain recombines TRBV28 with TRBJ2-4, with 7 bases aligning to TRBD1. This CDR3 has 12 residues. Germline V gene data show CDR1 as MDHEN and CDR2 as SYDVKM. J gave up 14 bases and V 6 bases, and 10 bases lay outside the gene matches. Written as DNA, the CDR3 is TGTGCCAGCAGACGAGGGGGCGGCCATGAGTACTTC. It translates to CASRRGGGHEYF.

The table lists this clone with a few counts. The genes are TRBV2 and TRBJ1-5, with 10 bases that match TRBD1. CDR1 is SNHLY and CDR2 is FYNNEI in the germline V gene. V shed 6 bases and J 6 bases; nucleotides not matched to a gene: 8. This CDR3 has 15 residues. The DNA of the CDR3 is TGTGCCAGCAGCCTGCAGACAGGGGGCCTTCAGCCCCAGCATTTT. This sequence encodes CASSLQTGGLQPQHF.

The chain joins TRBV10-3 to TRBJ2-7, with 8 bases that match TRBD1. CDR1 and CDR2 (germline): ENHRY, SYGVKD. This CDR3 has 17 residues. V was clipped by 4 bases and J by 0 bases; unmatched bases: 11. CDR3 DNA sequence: TGTGCCATCAGTGGAGGTGGGGACAGGAGAAGCTCCTACGAGCAGTACTTC. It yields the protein CAISGGGDRRSSYEQYF.

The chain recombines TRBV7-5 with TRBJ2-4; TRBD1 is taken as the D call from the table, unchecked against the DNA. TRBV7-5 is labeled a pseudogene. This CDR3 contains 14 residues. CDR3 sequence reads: CASSPTGARNIQYF. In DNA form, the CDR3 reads TGTGCCAGCAGCCCTACAGGAGCTAGAAACATTCAGTACTTC.